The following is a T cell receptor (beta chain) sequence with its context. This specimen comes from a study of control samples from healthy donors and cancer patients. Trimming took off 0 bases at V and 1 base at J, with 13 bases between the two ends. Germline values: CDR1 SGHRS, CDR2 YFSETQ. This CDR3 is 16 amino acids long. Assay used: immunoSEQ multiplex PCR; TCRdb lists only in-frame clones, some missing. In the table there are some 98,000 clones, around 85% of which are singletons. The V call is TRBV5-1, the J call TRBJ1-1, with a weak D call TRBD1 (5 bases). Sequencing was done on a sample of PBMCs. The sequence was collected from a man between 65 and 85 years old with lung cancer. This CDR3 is CASSLAPGLTNTEAFF. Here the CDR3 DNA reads TGCGCCAGCAGCTTGGCCCCGGGACTTACGAACACTGAAGCTTTCTTT.